This is a list of T cell receptor beta chains from one sample in a study of regulatory T cells in long-lasting Graves disease. TCRdb reanalysed the multiplex PCR reads using MiXCR and keeps one entry per CDR3 protein. Here the sample spans more than 450,000 distinct CDR3 sequences, roughly 15% being singletons. The data were also submitted as part of a second study, on T cells in Graves' hyperthyroidism and ophthalmopathy.

Sequences were derived from peripheral blood mononuclear cells (PBMCs), sampled at new diagnosis, from a patient treated with antithyroid drugs. Every receptor here comes from a man between 35 and 55 years old with Graves disease. The CDR3 runs from the conserved cysteine through the conserved F or W. The D gene is left open where the match is weak. For some rows the clone size is stated as once, few or many, or as a class when expanded; others skip it.

CDR3nt: TGCGCCAGCAGCTTGGGGGGTGGGGTGATGCAGTTCTTC; CDR3aa: CASSLGGGVMQFF; len: 13; abundance: few; v_gene: TRBV5-1; j_gene: TRBJ2-1; d_gene: .
CDR3nt: TGCGCCAGCAGCTTGGAGACTCCCCCCACCGGGGAGCTGTTTTTT; CDR3aa: CASSLETPPTGELFF; len: 15; abundance: few; v_gene: TRBV5-1; j_gene: TRBJ2-2; d_gene: .
CDR3nt: TGTGCCAGCAGTCGTGGACAGACCTACGAGCAGTACTTC; CDR3aa: CASSRGQTYEQYF; len: 13; abundance: many; v_gene: TRBV28; j_gene: TRBJ2-7; d_gene: .
CDR3nt: TGTGCCAGCAGTGAAGGGCCGCCGGAGACCCAGTACTTC; CDR3aa: CASSEGPPETQYF; len: 13; abundance: .; v_gene: TRBV6-1; j_gene: TRBJ2-5; d_gene: .
CDR3nt: TGTGCCAGCAGAGGCACTTGGGCCGAGCAGTACTTC; CDR3aa: CASRGTWAEQYF; len: 12; abundance: many; v_gene: TRBV28; j_gene: TRBJ2-7; d_gene: .
CDR3nt: TGTGCCAGCAGCCCTCATGCGGGAGGGGGGTACAATGAGCAGTTCTTC; CDR3aa: CASSPHAGGGYNEQFF; len: 16; abundance: many; v_gene: TRBV28; j_gene: TRBJ2-1; d_gene: TRBD2
CDR3nt: TGTGCCAGCTCCGGGACTAGCGGAAATGAGCAGTTCTTC; CDR3aa: CASSGTSGNEQFF; len: 13; abundance: .; v_gene: TRBV18; j_gene: TRBJ2-1; d_gene: TRBD2
CDR3nt: TGTGCCAGCAGCCAAGTAAGATTAAGAGACAGCGTAGAAGAGACCCAGTACTTC; CDR3aa: CASSQVRLRDSVEETQYF; len: 18; abundance: few; v_gene: TRBV14; j_gene: TRBJ2-5; d_gene: .
CDR3nt: TGTGCCAGCAGTGAAGGGACCGCAGGGGAAAAACTGTTTTTT; CDR3aa: CASSEGTAGEKLFF; len: 14; abundance: many; v_gene: TRBV6-1; j_gene: TRBJ1-4; d_gene: .
CDR3nt: TGTGCCAGCAGTTTACGGGACAGGGGAAACATTCAGTACTTC; CDR3aa: CASSLRDRGNIQYF; len: 14; abundance: many; v_gene: TRBV28; j_gene: TRBJ2-4; d_gene: TRBD1
CDR3nt: TGCAGTGCAAACCAGGTCGTGGGAAACACCATATATTTT; CDR3aa: CSANQVVGNTIYF; len: 13; abundance: few; v_gene: TRBV20-1; j_gene: TRBJ1-3; d_gene: .
CDR3nt: TGTGCCAGCAGCCAAGGCGGGACAGAATCCTACGAGCAGTACTTC; CDR3aa: CASSQGGTESYEQYF; len: 15; abundance: .; v_gene: TRBV3-2; j_gene: TRBJ2-7; d_gene: .
CDR3nt: TGCAGTGCTAAGACAGGGATTAACACTGAAGCTTTCTTT; CDR3aa: CSAKTGINTEAFF; len: 13; abundance: many; v_gene: TRBV20-1; j_gene: TRBJ1-1; d_gene: TRBD1
CDR3nt: TGTGCCAGCAGCTTAACTTTTAATGAGCAGTTCTTC; CDR3aa: CASSLTFNEQFF; len: 12; abundance: .; v_gene: TRBV7-9; j_gene: TRBJ2-1; d_gene: .
CDR3nt: TGTGCCAGCAGCCGCGGGACAGGTTATGGCTACACCTTC; CDR3aa: CASSRGTGYGYTF; len: 13; abundance: many; v_gene: TRBV11-3; j_gene: TRBJ1-2; d_gene: TRBD1
CDR3nt: TGTGCCAGCAGCGCCCGGGACAGCGACCAATACGAGCAGTACTTC; CDR3aa: CASSARDSDQYEQYF; len: 15; abundance: many; v_gene: TRBV7-9; j_gene: TRBJ2-7; d_gene: TRBD1
CDR3nt: TGTGCCAGCCGCTCGATGTTTGGGGCCAACGTCCTGACTTTC; CDR3aa: CASRSMFGANVLTF; len: 14; abundance: .; v_gene: TRBV11-2; j_gene: TRBJ2-6; d_gene: .
CDR3nt: TGTGCCATCAGTGTGGGCGATGAAAAACTGTTTTTT; CDR3aa: CAISVGDEKLFF; len: 12; abundance: many; v_gene: TRBV10-3; j_gene: TRBJ1-4; d_gene: .
CDR3nt: TGCAGTGCTAGCAAACCAACGGGGGGGAGCGGCTACACCTTC; CDR3aa: CSASKPTGGSGYTF; len: 14; abundance: few; v_gene: TRBV20-1; j_gene: TRBJ1-2; d_gene: .
CDR3nt: TGTGCTAGTGGTAAGCCGACGGCCTCACCAACAGATACGCAGTATTTT; CDR3aa: CASGKPTASPTDTQYF; len: 16; abundance: many; v_gene: TRBV12-5; j_gene: TRBJ2-3; d_gene: .